This entry describes one TCR beta chain. This entry belongs to a study of blood T cell repertoires in COVID-19. As for the study in general: Sample material is recorded as cDNA or gDNA derived from T cells, B-cell-depleted T cells, or PBMCs.

The V gene lost 5 bases and the J gene lost 7 bases, with 14 bases spanning the gap. CDR1 SGHAT and CDR2 FQNNGV come from the germline V gene. CDR3 size: 13 residues. Per the original data handling: Estimated nucleated cell counts came from reference gene primer amplification. The method was immunoSEQ multiplex PCR; TCRdb's version includes in-frame clones alone and lacks a portion of them. That table furnishes V, J and clone size, whereas the DNA furnished D and trimming. The data show fewer than 300,000 clones, approximately 84% seen once. The source is a human donor with COVID-19, enrolled during active disease. The donor label of this sample is uncertain. The J gene is TRBJ2-5, the V gene TRBV11-2; possibly TRBD2 for D (6 bases). The sample taken for sequencing was peripheral blood. The CDR3 spells CASSQEGVGTQYF. For the CDR3, the DNA is TGTGCCAGCAGCCAGGAGGGAGTGGGGACCCAGTACTTC.